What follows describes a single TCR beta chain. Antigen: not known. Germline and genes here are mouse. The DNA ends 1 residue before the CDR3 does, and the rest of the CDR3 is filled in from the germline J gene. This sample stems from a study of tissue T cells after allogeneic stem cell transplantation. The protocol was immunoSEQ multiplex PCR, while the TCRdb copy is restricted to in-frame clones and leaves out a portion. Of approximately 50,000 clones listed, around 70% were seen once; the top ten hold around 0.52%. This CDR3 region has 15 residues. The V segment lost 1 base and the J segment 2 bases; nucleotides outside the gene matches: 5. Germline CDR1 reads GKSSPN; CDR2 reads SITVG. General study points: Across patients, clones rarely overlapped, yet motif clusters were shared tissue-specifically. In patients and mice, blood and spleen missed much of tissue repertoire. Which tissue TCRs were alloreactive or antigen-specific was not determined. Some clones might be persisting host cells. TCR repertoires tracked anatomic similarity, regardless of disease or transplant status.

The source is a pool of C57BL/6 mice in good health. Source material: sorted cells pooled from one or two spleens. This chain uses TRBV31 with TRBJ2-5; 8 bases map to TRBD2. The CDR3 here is CAWSHGTGGQDTQYF. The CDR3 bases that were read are TGTGCCTGGAGTCACGGGACTGGAGGCCAAGACACCCAGTAC.